The present T cell receptor beta chain was sequenced within a study of blood T cell repertoires in COVID-19. The wider study: COVID-19 samples collected from the United States, Italy and Spain covered acute and convalescent phases. T cells, B-cell-depleted T cells, or PBMCs provided the cDNA or gDNA that served as material.

The germline gives CDR1 SEHNR, CDR2 FQNEAQ (reference sequence). CDR3 length: 15 residues. The V and J ends lost 5 bases and 3 bases, in that order; junction bases with no gene match: 7. In the original processing: Reference gene primer amplification gave nucleated cell count estimates. Produced via immunoSEQ multiplex PCR; TCRdb's table is partial and in-frame only. From that table come the V and J calls and clone size; the DNA was used to work out D and trimming. Of 65,000 to 95,000 clones listed, over 80% are singletons. The sequenced sample was peripheral blood. The source is a man older than 75 with active or convalescent COVID-19. This chain links TRBV7-9 with TRBJ2-5, with TRBD1 identical over 9 bases. The CDR3 sequence is CASSKRDREKETQYF. The DNA of the CDR3 is TGTGCCAGCAGCAAGCGGGACAGGGAGAAAGAGACCCAGTACTTC.